The 25 T cell receptor beta chains reported below all come from one sample, sequenced in a study of beta chain features in type 1 diabetes listed by TCRdb under 2018. Library method: the immunoSEQ multiplex PCR assay. The High Capacity cDNA Reverse Transcription Kit was used to reverse transcribe all of the isolated RNA, meaning that expressed TCRB transcripts were what got sequenced. TCRdb took this table from immuneACCESS and kept in-frame rearrangements with V and J called. Such tables lack part of the clones; where checked against another copy, unresolved V genes explain under half of the gap, and the rest is unexplained. The sample has 130,000 or so clones on record, about 15% of them singletons. The ten top clones hold over 2% of the sample. Findings and caveats that apply to the study as a whole: In all four CD4+ subsets, TCRB CDR3 length was moderately but significantly shorter in type 1 diabetes patients.

For these TCRs, the target antigens are not known. Specimen: central memory CD4+ T cells from blood. These receptors were obtained from a man aged 30-40 years with type 1 diabetes.

This chain uses TRBV9 with TRBJ2-1; D might be TRBD1 (5 bases). Germline CDR1 is SGDLS and CDR2 is YYNGEE. The CDR3 contains 15 residues. V was clipped by 0 bases and J by 1 base, with 8 bases between them. As DNA, the CDR3 is TGTGCCAGCAGCGTAGTTGACAGATCCTACAATGAGCAGTTCTTC. This gives the protein CASSVVDRSYNEQFF.

The chain couples TRBV29-1 to TRBJ2-7, with TRBD1 matching 9 bases. Trimming cost V 0 bases and J 4 bases; bases outside gene matches: 10. The CDR3 extends over 16 amino acids. Germline V gene sequence: CDR1 SQVTM, CDR2 ANQGSEA. The CDR3: CSVEDRVHRGLYEQYF. The CDR3 nucleotides are TGCAGCGTTGAAGATCGAGTGCACAGGGGGCTATACGAGCAGTACTTC.

This clone was seen a few times. The chain is built from TRBV11-2 and TRBJ2-1; 10 nucleotides line up with TRBD2. This CDR3 comprises 16 residues. Germline lookup yields CDR1 SGHAT and CDR2 FQNNGV. J gave up 3 bases and V 6 bases, and 8 bases lay outside the gene matches. In DNA form, the CDR3 reads TGTGCCAGCAGTTCCGGTGGACTAGCGGTCTACAATGAGCAGTTCTTC. Translation: CASSSGGLAVYNEQFF.

This chain uses TRBV9 with TRBJ1-2; 7 bases map to TRBD1. Germline CDR1 SGDLS, CDR2 YYNGEE. The CDR3 runs 13 residues. The ends lost 7 bases at V and 3 bases at J; junction bases unmatched: 6. The chain's CDR3 is CASGTDGYYGYTF. Here the CDR3 DNA reads TGTGCCAGCGGGACAGACGGATACTATGGCTACACCTTC.

This clone was recorded at least ten times. This chain uses TRBV9 with TRBJ2-3; D could derive from TRBD1 or TRBD2 (5 bases each). V was trimmed by 0 bases and J by 1 base, leaving 9 bases between them. The CDR3 sequence is 15 residues long. CDR1 is SGDLS, CDR2 YYNGEE, per germline. The CDR3 here is CASSVVGDRTDTQYF. The CDR3 region has the DNA TGTGCCAGCAGCGTAGTCGGGGACCGCACAGATACGCAGTATTTT.

J is TRBJ1-2 and V is TRBV6-1; D unresolved. V gave up 1 base and J gave up 2 bases, with 8 bases separating them. The CDR3 is made up of 14 amino acids. Per the germline V gene, CDR1 is MNHNS and CDR2 is SASEGT. Here the CDR3 DNA reads TGTGCCAGCAGTGAAGGGCCTGAGAACTATGGCTACACCTTC. Translated, it gives CASSEGPENYGYTF.

This clone was seen many times. This chain connects TRBV7-2 to TRBJ2-3; D is unresolved. The CDR3 runs 12 residues. Trimming took 4 bases from V and 5 from J, leaving 7 bases between them. The germline gives CDR1 SGHTA, CDR2 FQGNSA. The CDR3 bases are TGTGCCAGCAGCTCCTACGGAGATACGCAGTATTTT. The encoded protein is CASSSYGDTQYF. Combining the CDR3 with reference TRBV7-2 and TRBJ2-3 gives the whole variable domain GAGVSQSPSNKVTEKGKDVELRCDPISGHTALYWYRQSLGQGLEFLIYFQGNSAPDKSGLPSDRFSAERTGGSVSTLTIQRTQQEDSAVYLCASSSYGDTQYFGPGTRLTVL.

Many counts were recorded for this clone. V is TRBV9 and J is TRBJ2-5, with a tentative D call TRBD1 (6 bases). The CDR3 loop spans 15 amino acids. CDR1 and CDR2 (germline): SGDLS, YYNGEE. Trimming cost V 3 bases and J 0 bases, with 12 bases left between them. DNA of the CDR3: TGTGCCAGCAGCGCCCGAAACAGGGACCAAGAGACCCAGTACTTC. It codes for CASSARNRDQETQYF.

In its sample, this clone was seen a few times. V is TRBV2 and J is TRBJ2-3; 9 bases map to TRBD1. Trimming cost V 6 bases and J 4 bases; bases outside gene matches: 11. From germline, CDR1 is SNHLY and CDR2 FYNNEI. The CDR3 runs to 16 residues. In DNA, the CDR3 is TGTGCCAGCAGACATCTCCGGGACAGGGTTGCAGATACGCAGTATTTT. Its translation: CASRHLRDRVADTQYF.

The table lists this clone with a few counts. The rearrangement joins TRBV15 to TRBJ1-2; no clear D. The germline gives CDR1 LNHNV, CDR2 YYDKDF (reference sequence). This CDR3 is 13 amino acids long. Trimming left V 5 bases short and J 0 bases short, with 7 bases between. The CDR3: CATSSGTNYGYTF. The CDR3 coding sequence is TGTGCCACCAGCTCGGGGACTAACTATGGCTACACCTTC.

V gene TRBV7-2 combines with J gene TRBJ2-7, with D tentatively TRBD1 (6 bases). CDR3 size: 15 residues. The germline V gene encodes CDR1 SGHTA and CDR2 FQGNSA. The germline V and J ends were trimmed by 1 base and 4 bases, with 14 bases remaining between them. Here the CDR3 reads CASSLVPGGKYEQYF. CDR3 coding DNA: TGTGCCAGCAGCTTAGTCCCTGGGGGCAAGTACGAGCAGTACTTC.

The chain joins TRBV14 to TRBJ1-6, with 7 nucleotides matching TRBD1. The CDR3 is 15 residues long. J lost 5 bases, V lost 4 bases, and 5 bases had no gene match. The germline V gene encodes CDR1 SGHDN and CDR2 FVKESK. Here the CDR3 DNA reads TGTGCCAGCAGCCGGCCCGGGACAGATAATTCACCCCTCCACTTT. Residues: CASSRPGTDNSPLHF.

This clone was found a few times. The chain links TRBV6-6 to TRBJ1-2, with a possible D match to TRBD1 (5 bases). The germline V and J ends were trimmed by 6 bases and 5 bases, with 7 bases remaining between them. The CDR3 length is 11 residues. The V gene's germline CDR1 is MNHNY and CDR2 SVGAGI (reference sequence). Here the CDR3 reads CASSPGYGYTF. The DNA of the CDR3 is TGTGCCAGCAGCCCAGGGTATGGCTACACCTTC.

This chain links TRBV4-3 with TRBJ2-7; D possibly matches TRBD1 or TRBD2 (7 bases each). V lost 4 bases and J 11 bases, leaving 15 bases between the germline ends. From germline, CDR1 is LGHNA and CDR2 YSLEER. This CDR3 contains 12 residues. DNA of the CDR3: TGCGCCAGCAGCCGAGACAGGGAGGGGGAGTACTTC. This codes for CASSRDREGEYF.

CDR3 in DNA: TGCGCCAGCAGCTTAGACAGGGGGTTCACTGAAGCTTTCTTT. Protein sequence: CASSLDRGFTEAFF. The rearrangement uses TRBV5-1 and TRBJ1-1; 9 positions agree with TRBD1. CDR1 SGHRS and CDR2 YFSETQ come from the germline V gene. CDR3 length equals 14 residues. The V segment lost 2 bases and the J segment 4 bases; nucleotides outside the gene matches: 3. The full variable domain, its missing parts supplied by reference TRBV5-1 and TRBJ1-1, is KAGVTQTPRYLIKTRGQQVTLSCSPISGHRSVSWYQQTPGQGLQFLFEYFSETQRNKGNFPGRFSGRQFSNSRSEMNVSTLELGDSALYLCASSLDRGFTEAFFGQGTRLTVV.

V usage is TRBV7-6 and J usage is TRBJ2-3, with 9 bases lining up with TRBD2. The trim removed 5 bases at V and 4 bases at J, leaving 13 bases unmatched. The CDR3 loop spans 17 amino acids. Per germline, CDR1 SGHVS and CDR2 FNYEAQ. The CDR3 region has the DNA TGTGCCAGCAGCCCCTTCGAGAAGCGGGGGGTGGCAGATACGCAGTATTTT. The encoded protein is CASSPFEKRGVADTQYF.

In this sample, this clone turned up a few times. The V and J genes are TRBV7-2 and TRBJ1-5; 7 nucleotides agree with TRBD1. Germline V gene data show CDR1 as SGHTA and CDR2 as FQGNSA. With 5 bases clipped from V and 4 bases from J, the junction kept 5 bases outside the gene matches. This CDR3 is 14 amino acids long. The CDR3 DNA reads TGTGCCAGCAGCCTAGGGGGCGGTAATCAGCCCCAGCATTTT. It codes for CASSLGGGNQPQHF.

The V gene is TRBV9, the J gene TRBJ2-7; D is undetermined. The ends were cut back, 0 bases at V and 0 bases at J, with 10 bases in the middle. Per germline, CDR1 SGDLS and CDR2 YYNGEE. CDR3 size: 15 residues. The CDR3 loop is CASSVGGTSSYEQYF. The CDR3 nucleotides are TGTGCCAGCAGCGTAGGGGGAACCAGCTCCTACGAGCAGTACTTC.

This clone has a handful of counts. The rearrangement uses TRBV7-6 and TRBJ2-7; TRBD2 might be the D (6 bases). V was cut by 5 bases and J by 4 bases, with 12 bases left in between. The germline CDR1 and CDR2 sequences are SGHVS and FNYEAQ. The CDR3 is 13 residues long. The CDR3 loop reads CASSPTAGYEQYF. CDR3 nucleotides: TGTGCCAGCAGCCCAACGGCGGGGTACGAGCAGTACTTC.

This clone was recorded a few times. Here the CDR3 reads CSVEELAGPGRYNEQFF. Written as DNA, the CDR3 is TGCAGCGTTGAAGAACTAGCGGGGCCTGGCAGGTACAATGAGCAGTTCTTC. The rearrangement joins TRBV29-1 to TRBJ2-1; 10 bases fit TRBD2. CDR1 is SQVTM and CDR2 is ANQGSEA in the germline V gene. The junction had 9 bases not matched to a gene; V was cut back by 0 bases and J by 4 bases. CDR3 length equals 17 residues.

This rearrangement joins TRBV14 to TRBJ1-2; the D is unclear. The CDR3 runs 12 residues. Between the trimmed V and J ends, which lost 4 bases and 5 bases, there was a span of 8 bases. The germline V gene encodes CDR1 SGHDN and CDR2 FVKESK. Here the CDR3 reads CASSPGRYGYTF. The CDR3 nucleotides are TGTGCCAGCAGCCCCGGACGGTATGGCTACACCTTC.

The J gene is TRBJ1-6, the V gene TRBV4-3; D is undetermined. Between the trimmed V and J ends, which lost 0 bases and 10 bases, there was a span of 7 bases. Germline V gives CDR1 LGHNA, CDR2 YSLEER. CDR3 length: 13 amino acids. The CDR3 DNA follows: TGCGCCAGCAGCCAAGAATGGGAATCACCCCTCCACTTT. Translating it yields CASSQEWESPLHF.

This clone was recorded at least ten times. The chain couples TRBV6-6 to TRBJ2-7, with D unclear. The CDR3 totals 15 residues. Between the trimmed V and J ends, which lost 5 bases and 2 bases, there was a span of 16 bases. The germline V gene encodes CDR1 MNHNY and CDR2 SVGAGI (reference sequence). CDR3 protein: CASSQQTDGAYEQYF. CDR3 nucleotides: TGTGCCAGCAGTCAACAAACAGACGGAGCCTACGAGCAGTACTTC.

This clone was counted ten times or more. The gene calls are TRBV7-2 and TRBJ2-3; D unclear. Trimming pared 5 bases from V and 1 base from J, leaving 16 bases between. CDR1 and CDR2 from the germline V gene are SGHTA and FQGNSA. The CDR3 totals 16 residues. CDR3 in amino acids: CASSPMGLSGTDTQYF. The CDR3 region has the DNA TGTGCCAGCAGCCCAATGGGGTTGTCGGGCACAGATACGCAGTATTTT.

The table lists this clone with a few counts. The chain uses TRBV6-5 and TRBJ2-7, with 10 bases fitting TRBD1. The trim removed 2 bases at V and 5 bases at J, leaving 6 bases unmatched. This CDR3 contains 15 residues. Germline V gene sequence: CDR1 MNHEY, CDR2 SVGAGI. In DNA form, the CDR3 reads TGTGCCAGCAGTTACAATGGGGACAGGGGAAACGAGCAGTACTTC. Translation: CASSYNGDRGNEQYF.